Listed here are 30 T cell receptor beta chains from one sample, sequenced in a study of cytomegalovirus exposure and HLA in healthy donors. Amplification used 60 Vbeta primers and 13 Jbeta primers. Assay used: immunoSEQ multiplex PCR; TCRdb lists only in-frame clones, some missing. The sample holds about 200,000 clones, 79% seen once. Sequencing was carried out using PBMCs. These receptor sequences come from a girl under 18 in good health and CMV-seropositive.

The rearrangement links TRBV5-1 to TRBJ2-1; 10 bases line up with TRBD1. This CDR3 region has 18 residues. The junction had 9 bases not matched to a gene; V was cut back by 0 bases and J by 3 bases. Germline V lookup: CDR1 SGHRS, CDR2 YFSETQ. Here the CDR3 reads CASSLGQDRGLHYNEQFF. In DNA form, the CDR3 reads TGCGCCAGCAGCTTGGGACAAGACAGGGGGCTGCACTACAATGAGCAGTTCTTC. The full variable domain, completed using reference TRBV5-1 and TRBJ2-1, is KAGVTQTPRYLIKTRGQQVTLSCSPISGHRSVSWYQQTPGQGLQFLFEYFSETQRNKGNFPGRFSGRQFSNSRSEMNVSTLELGDSALYLCASSLGQDRGLHYNEQFFGPGTRLTVL.

V gene TRBV7-2 combines with J gene TRBJ1-1, with no clear D. V lost 4 bases to trimming and J lost 0 bases, with 9 bases between them. The CDR3 has 14 residues. Germline values: CDR1 SGHTA, CDR2 FQGNSA. The CDR3 is CASSYGRLNTEAFF. The CDR3 DNA reads TGTGCCAGCAGCTACGGCAGGTTGAACACTGAAGCTTTCTTT.

There are a few counts of this clone. The rearrangement uses TRBV29-1 and TRBJ2-3; D not resolved. The V gene's germline CDR1 is SQVTM and CDR2 ANQGSEA. The CDR3 length is 12 residues. Trimming took off 7 bases at V and 4 bases at J, with 12 bases between the two ends. The CDR3 region has the DNA TGCAGCGCCCACCTGTGGCCAGATACGCAGTATTTT. Translation: CSAHLWPDTQYF.

This clone was seen more than once but under ten times. The chain recombines TRBV6-6 with TRBJ2-2; 8 bases map to TRBD2. V trimming: 2 bases; J trimming: 5 bases; junction bases outside the gene matches: 1. The germline V gene encodes CDR1 MNHNY and CDR2 SVGAGI (reference sequence). CDR3 length: 14 residues. This CDR3 is CASSYRGGTGELFF. The CDR3 DNA is TGTGCCAGCAGTTACCGCGGGGGGACCGGGGAGCTGTTTTTT.

The V call is TRBV18, the J call TRBJ2-7; 8 nucleotides match TRBD2. The CDR3 totals 15 residues. Germline loops: CDR1 KGHSH, CDR2 LQKENI. Germline trimming cut 3 bases from V and 0 bases from J; bases unmatched to any gene: 4. As DNA, the CDR3 is TGTGCCAGCTCACCTTCGGGGGGGAGCTCCTACGAGCAGTACTTC. This codes for CASSPSGGSSYEQYF.

The J gene is TRBJ2-2, the V gene TRBV5-1, with a possible D match to TRBD1 (6 bases). Trimming shortened V by 0 bases and J by 8 bases, and 14 bases separated the two germline ends. CDR3 length equals 15 residues. Germline V CDR1 and CDR2: SGHRS, YFSETQ. CDR3: CASSLGRQGPGELFF. The CDR3 coding sequence is TGCGCCAGCAGCTTGGGACGTCAGGGGCCGGGGGAGCTGTTTTTT.

As concerns this clone: Other DNA sequences within the sample encode an identical CDR3. This chain joins TRBV5-1 and TRBJ2-3; 7 bases are a match to TRBD2. There are 15 residues in the CDR3. The V and J ends lost 0 bases and 0 bases, in that order; junction bases with no gene match: 1. Germline V gene lookup returns CDR1 SGHRS and CDR2 YFSETQ. The DNA for the CDR3 is TGCGCCAGCAGCTTGGAGCGGGGCAGCACAGATACGCAGTATTTT. Protein: CASSLERGSTDTQYF.

This clone has just a few counts. The rearrangement links TRBV10-3 to TRBJ1-3, with a possible D match to TRBD1 (6 bases). Trimming removed 8 bases from V and 4 bases from J, with 9 bases in between. The CDR3 runs to 12 residues. The germline gives CDR1 ENHRY, CDR2 SYGVKD. The CDR3 loop reads CAIGQPGNTIYF. The CDR3 region has the DNA TGTGCCATCGGACAGCCAGGAAACACCATATATTTT.

This clone was found once. The chain has TRBV10-1 and TRBJ2-3, with D possibly matching TRBD2 (5 bases). Germline CDR1 WNHNN, CDR2 SYGVQD (reference sequence). Trimming removed 3 bases from V and 5 bases from J, with 6 bases in between. The CDR3 has 12 amino acids. CDR3 nucleotides: TGCGCCAGCAGTGAAGGAGGAGATACGCAGTATTTT. Residues: CASSEGGDTQYF.

J is TRBJ2-7 and V is TRBV6-6; 7 positions match TRBD1. In germline, CDR1 is MNHNY, CDR2 SVGAGI (reference sequence). V was clipped by 8 bases and J by 7 bases; unmatched bases: 11. The CDR3 is made up of 13 amino acids. CDR3 protein: CASEPNRGREQYF. The CDR3, as DNA: TGTGCCAGCGAGCCGAACAGGGGTCGAGAGCAGTACTTC.

The chain is built from TRBV13 and TRBJ1-5; a weak D match, TRBD1 (5 bases). Trimming took 5 bases from V and 6 from J, leaving 14 bases between them. Germline V gives CDR1 PRHDT, CDR2 FYEKMQ (reference sequence). The CDR3 is 14 residues long. The CDR3, as DNA: TGTGCCAGCAGCCAGGGCGGTTGGGGTCAGCCCCAGCATTTT. This translates into CASSQGGWGQPQHF.

J is TRBJ2-3 and V is TRBV5-6; no definite D call. Looked up from germline, CDR1 is SGHDT and CDR2 is YYEEEE. Trimming took off 1 base at V and 6 bases at J, with 9 bases between the two ends. The CDR3 is made up of 13 amino acids. The CDR3 spells CASSLPRLDTQYF. In DNA, the CDR3 is TGTGCCAGCAGCTTGCCCCGTCTGGATACGCAGTATTTT.

This chain uses TRBV5-1 with TRBJ2-1; 13 bases are shared with TRBD2. Germline CDR1 and CDR2: SGHRS and YFSETQ. The CDR3 runs to 16 residues. The trim removed 0 bases at V and 9 bases at J, leaving 6 bases unmatched. The CDR3 bases are TGCGCCAGCAGCTTGGTTACTAGCGGGGGGGCGGGTGAGCAGTTCTTC. It specifies CASSLVTSGGAGEQFF.

V gene TRBV7-9 combines with J gene TRBJ2-3; 8 bases agree with TRBD2. CDR3 size: 15 residues. The V segment lost 8 bases and the J segment 3 bases; nucleotides outside the gene matches: 10. The germline gives CDR1 SEHNR, CDR2 FQNEAQ (reference sequence). The CDR3 spells CASGAAGGRTDTQYF. CDR3 sequence (DNA): TGTGCCAGCGGGGCGGCGGGGGGACGGACAGATACGCAGTATTTT.

CDR3 residues: CASSQTGTSTEQYF. CDR3 coding DNA: TGTGCCAGCAGCCAAACCGGGACATCCACAGAGCAGTACTTC. V gene TRBV7-2 combines with J gene TRBJ2-7, with D perhaps matching TRBD1 (6 bases). The CDR3 is made up of 14 amino acids. The V gene's germline CDR1 is SGHTA and CDR2 FQGNSA. Trimming took off 5 bases at V and 7 bases at J, with 18 bases between the two ends.

The rearrangement joins TRBV4-3 to TRBJ2-7; 9 nucleotides match TRBD2. Germline CDR1 reads LGHNA; CDR2 reads YSLEER. V shed 0 bases and J 1 base; nucleotides not matched to a gene: 4. The CDR3 runs to 16 residues. The CDR3 sequence: CASSQEWLAGSYEQYF. In nucleotides, the CDR3 is TGCGCCAGCAGCCAAGAGTGGCTAGCGGGGTCCTACGAGCAGTACTTC.

Written as DNA, the CDR3 is TGTGCCAGTAGCGGACTAAACACAGATACGCAGTATTTT. This gives the protein CASSGLNTDTQYF. V gene TRBV19 combines with J gene TRBJ2-3; maybe TRBD2 (6 bases). With 6 bases removed from V and 2 bases from J, the gap between germline ends came to 9 bases. The CDR3 contains 13 residues. Germline V gene sequence: CDR1 LNHDA, CDR2 SQIVND (reference sequence).

This chain connects TRBV10-1 to TRBJ2-3; 11 bases align to TRBD2. Germline V gene data show CDR1 as WNHNN and CDR2 as SYGVQD (reference sequence). J gave up 7 bases and V 8 bases, and 14 bases lay outside the gene matches. The CDR3 is made up of 16 amino acids. CDR3 in DNA: TGCGCCAGCTCTTCCTATAGCGGGGGGGACTTGAATACGCAGTATTTT. Protein product: CASSSYSGGDLNTQYF.

This clone showed up just once. The chain recombines TRBV10-3 with TRBJ1-1; 7 positions agree with TRBD1. Germline CDR1 and CDR2: ENHRY and SYGVKD. This CDR3 is 16 amino acids long. J gave up 1 base and V 2 bases, and 7 bases lay outside the gene matches. This CDR3 reads CAISETGDLSNTEAFF. CDR3 nucleotide sequence: TGTGCCATCAGTGAGACAGGGGACCTCTCGAACACTGAAGCTTTCTTT.

J is TRBJ2-7 and V is TRBV15, with TRBD2 matching 13 bases. The V segment lost 3 bases and the J segment 2 bases; nucleotides outside the gene matches: 1. Germline CDR1 reads LNHNV; CDR2 reads YYDKDF (reference sequence). This CDR3 comprises 15 residues. The CDR3 loop is CATSRTSGGTYEQYF. Written as DNA, the CDR3 is TGTGCCACCAGCAGGACTAGCGGGGGGACCTACGAGCAGTACTTC.

J is TRBJ1-1 and V is TRBV12-5; D uncertain. V was trimmed by 10 bases and J by 4 bases, leaving 13 bases between them. The CDR3 sequence is 12 residues long. Germline V lookup: CDR1 LGHNT, CDR2 FRNRAP. The CDR3 nucleotides are TGTGCTACCCGTAGTAAAACCACTGAAGCTTTCTTT. It codes for CATRSKTTEAFF.

The chain links TRBV7-8 to TRBJ2-1, with 8 bases lining up with TRBD2. The J segment lost 7 bases and the V segment lost 4 bases, leaving 15 bases of the junction unmatched. The CDR3 consists of 17 residues. Germline loops: CDR1 SGHVS, CDR2 FQNEAQ. The CDR3 here is CASSSYPLRGEGNEQFF. DNA for the CDR3: TGTGCCAGCAGCTCGTACCCCTTGCGGGGGGAAGGGAATGAGCAGTTCTTC.

The chain uses TRBV5-1 and TRBJ2-1, with D uncertain. The CDR3 sequence is 16 residues long. Trimming removed 1 base at V and 5 bases at J, with 16 bases between. Per the germline V gene, CDR1 is SGHRS and CDR2 is YFSETQ. CDR3 bases: TGCGCCAGCAGCTTGTCTCAGGTTGGGCTCAACAATGAGCAGTTCTTC. Translating gives CASSLSQVGLNNEQFF. The full variable domain, in which reference TRBV5-1 and TRBJ2-1 provide the parts outside the CDR3, is KAGVTQTPRYLIKTRGQQVTLSCSPISGHRSVSWYQQTPGQGLQFLFEYFSETQRNKGNFPGRFSGRQFSNSRSEMNVSTLELGDSALYLCASSLSQVGLNNEQFFGPGTRLTVL.

This clone came up once. CDR3: CASSLGDRDSPLHF. Here the CDR3 DNA reads TGTGCCAGCAGCTTGGGGGACAGAGATTCACCCCTCCACTTT. This chain connects TRBV5-4 to TRBJ1-6, with 7 bases matching TRBD1. V lost 0 bases, J lost 8 bases, and 2 bases stayed unmatched. Germline assignment: CDR1 SGHNT and CDR2 YYREEE (reference sequence). The CDR3 loop spans 14 amino acids.

V gene TRBV19 combines with J gene TRBJ1-1; D may be TRBD1 (6 bases). Trimming pared 7 bases from V and 3 bases from J, leaving 21 bases between. Germline CDR1 and CDR2: LNHDA and SQIVND (reference sequence). This CDR3 has 16 amino acids. CDR3 region: CASTGRGHVEDTEAFF. The CDR3, as DNA: TGTGCCAGTACTGGGCGGGGGCATGTTGAGGACACTGAAGCTTTCTTT.

This chain connects TRBV9 to TRBJ2-2, with 7 positions matching TRBD1. Germline CDR1 is SGDLS and CDR2 is YYNGEE. The CDR3 loop spans 18 amino acids. V shed 1 base, J shed 3 bases, and the junction held 12 bases outside the gene matches. CDR3 loop: CASSVSNLPGGDTGELFF. CDR3 sequence (DNA): TGTGCCAGCAGCGTATCCAACTTACCAGGGGGAGACACCGGGGAGCTGTTTTTT.

The chain has TRBV7-9 and TRBJ1-2; D may be TRBD1 (6 bases). V was clipped by 3 bases and J by 7 bases, with 15 bases between them. Germline V gene sequence: CDR1 SEHNR, CDR2 FQNEAQ (reference sequence). CDR3 length equals 14 residues. The CDR3: CASSLGGTTGGYTF. CDR3 DNA sequence: TGTGCCAGCAGCTTGGGTGGGACAACGGGTGGCTACACCTTC.

This clone occurred a few times. The rearrangement uses TRBV6-6 and TRBJ1-5, with TRBD1 identical over 10 bases. J lost 6 bases, V lost 8 bases, and 7 bases had no gene match. The germline V gene encodes CDR1 MNHNY and CDR2 SVGAGI (reference sequence). The CDR3 is 14 amino acids. CDR3 in DNA: TGTGCCAGCGCGGGACAGGGGATGACTCAGCCCCAGCATTTT. This encodes CASAGQGMTQPQHF.

This clone was seen only once. Here the CDR3 reads CASSLLEGHEQYF. Written as DNA, the CDR3 is TGCGCCAGCAGCTTGCTAGAGGGCCACGAGCAGTACTTC. The chain couples TRBV5-1 to TRBJ2-7; TRBD2 is a possible D gene (5 bases). The CDR3 sequence is 13 residues long. Germline values: CDR1 SGHRS, CDR2 YFSETQ. Between the trimmed V and J ends, which lost 1 base and 5 bases, there was a span of 10 bases. The full variable domain, with the rest looked up from reference TRBV5-1 and TRBJ2-7, is KAGVTQTPRYLIKTRGQQVTLSCSPISGHRSVSWYQQTPGQGLQFLFEYFSETQRNKGNFPGRFSGRQFSNSRSEMNVSTLELGDSALYLCASSLLEGHEQYFGPGTRLTVT.

The chain has TRBV5-4 and TRBJ1-2; no firm D call. The CDR3 has 13 amino acids. V was clipped by 4 bases and J by 9 bases, with 16 bases between them. Per germline, CDR1 SGHNT and CDR2 YYREEE (reference sequence). The CDR3 protein is CASSELSPIRYTF. The CDR3 DNA sequence: TGTGCCAGCAGCGAACTTAGTCCCATACGCTACACCTTC.